The T cell receptor beta chain described here comes from a study of beta chain features in type 1 diabetes. Findings of the study overall: Within each of all four CD4+ subsets, Type 1 diabetes patients had TCRB CDR3s that were moderately but significantly shorter.

A single heparinised blood sample, averaging approximately 116 mL, was obtained per donor. A CD45RO/CCR7/CD25/CD127/CD95/CD27 panel sorted naive, central memory, regulatory and stem cell-like memory CD4+ cells. There are a few counts of this clone. Its cognate antigen is unknown. The whole isolated RNA underwent reverse transcription, so sequencing captured expressed TCRB transcripts. Only in-frame clones appear in the TCRdb table, and some are missing; sequencing was by immunoSEQ multiplex PCR. The table records about 210,000 clones, approximately 10% of them present only once. CDR3 size: 16 residues. Germline assignment: CDR1 GTSNPN and CDR2 SVGIG (reference sequence). With V trimmed by 3 bases and J by 0 bases, 4 bases remained unmatched.

The receptor's source is a man aged 18 to 29 in good health. The chain uses TRBV30 and TRBJ2-7; TRBD2 aligns across 14 bases. Material: central memory CD4+ T cells from blood. CDR3 coding DNA: TGTGCCTGGAGGCGGACTAGCGGGAGGAACTCCTACGAGCAGTACTTC. Translated, it gives CAWRRTSGRNSYEQYF.